This T cell receptor beta chain was retrieved from a study of T and B cells in COVID-19 patients. CDR1 MGHRA and CDR2 YSYEKL come from the germline V gene. V shed 7 bases and J shed 3 bases, with 16 bases lying between them. The CDR3 sequence is 14 residues long. Each TRB amplification used roughly 250-550 ng of genomic DNA from blood. Multiplex PCR with BIOMED2 TRB-A/B primer pools amplified TRB rearrangements. TCRdb passed the multiplex PCR reads through MiXCR, listing each CDR3 protein once. The table lists thousands of distinct CDR3 sequences, 22% of them singletons, with 3% to 4% in the top ten. Sequenced material: blood. The J gene is TRBJ2-7, the V gene TRBV4-1, with D perhaps assigned TRBD1 or TRBD2 (6 bases each). The sequence derives from a human donor who had recovered from COVID-19. CDR3 bases: TGCGCCAGCATCCCCGGGGGCCCAAGCTACGAGCAGTACTTC. This translates into CASIPGGPSYEQYF.